This T cell receptor beta chain was sequenced in a study of T-cell reconstitution after alpha-beta-depleted transplantation in children. For TCRbeta, the library was prepared with unique molecular identifiers. TCRdb analysed the PCR reads with MiXCR anew, one entry per CDR3 protein. The data show a few hundred thousand distinct CDR3 sequences, with approximately 30% seen just once and 36% held by the top ten. Sequences were derived from PBMCs, sampled before TCRalphabeta/CD19-depleted stem cell transplant. The sequence was collected from a boy under two years old with Wiskott-Aldrich syndrome, due to receive a stem cell transplant.

CDR3 nucleotide sequence: TGTGCCAGCAGCTTAAGGCCCGGGACGCCGAACTACGAGCAGTACTTC. This translates into CASSLRPGTPNYEQYF. The V gene is TRBV7-8, the J gene TRBJ2-7, with D perhaps assigned TRBD1 or TRBD2 (5 bases each). The germline gives CDR1 SGHVS, CDR2 FQNEAQ. The CDR3 covers 16 residues. Deletions cut 2 bases from V and 3 bases from J, with 17 bases between.